The 29 T cell receptor beta chains below were found in one sample sequenced in a study of monozygotic twins with cystic fibrosis. Measured with immunoSEQ multiplex PCR; TCRdb has only the in-frame clones, and not every one. In the table there are 25,000 or so clones, 90% of which are singletons. Material for sequencing was blood. All receptors derive from a girl aged 2 to 9 with cystic fibrosis.

The rearrangement joins TRBV7-8 to TRBJ2-2, with D perhaps TRBD2 (5 bases). Germline V gives CDR1 SGHVS, CDR2 FQNEAQ. Trimming took 0 bases from V and 1 from J, leaving 9 bases between them. The CDR3 spans 16 residues. CDR3 coding DNA: TGTGCCAGCAGCTTAGCCCGGGATGGGAACACCGGGGAGCTGTTTTTT. Its translation: CASSLARDGNTGELFF.

The chain carries TRBV9 and TRBJ1-1, with TRBD1 as a possible D gene (6 bases). The CDR3 loop spans 15 amino acids. The V end lost 3 bases, the J end lost 1 base, and 13 bases lay between the germline ends. The germline V gene has CDR1 SGDLS and CDR2 YYNGEE. CDR3 coding DNA: TGTGCCAGCAGCGCGGAACCGGGACAGAACACTGAAGCTTTCTTT. Residues: CASSAEPGQNTEAFF.

The chain carries TRBV7-2 and TRBJ1-3, with D possibly being TRBD1 (5 bases). The CDR3 length is 17 residues. CDR1 and CDR2 from the germline V gene are SGHTA and FQGNSA. V dropped 1 base and J dropped 3 bases, with 16 bases sitting between them. The chain's CDR3 is CASSLGRTGQRGNTIYF. The DNA for the CDR3 is TGTGCCAGCAGCTTAGGGCGTACGGGGCAGCGTGGAAACACCATATATTTT.

The chain recombines TRBV7-8 with TRBJ2-7; 7 bases fit TRBD1. With 2 bases clipped from V and 4 bases from J, the junction kept 5 bases outside the gene matches. CDR1 SGHVS and CDR2 FQNEAQ come from the germline V gene. The CDR3 extends over 14 amino acids. The chain's CDR3 is CASSLTPTGYEQYF. Here the CDR3 DNA reads TGTGCCAGCAGCTTAACCCCGACAGGGTACGAGCAGTACTTC.

The V gene is TRBV27, the J gene TRBJ1-1; D ambiguous. The CDR3 is made up of 14 amino acids. Germline V CDR1 and CDR2: MNHEY, SMNVEV (reference sequence). V was clipped by 2 bases and J by 2 bases, with 9 bases between them. CDR3 in amino acids: CASSLVLGNTEAFF. CDR3 bases: TGTGCCAGCAGTTTAGTCTTAGGTAACACTGAAGCTTTCTTT.

The genes are TRBV7-9 and TRBJ1-1; D gene unclear. The CDR3 sequence is 14 residues long. V was pared by 1 base and J by 1 base, with 7 bases between. Germline values: CDR1 SEHNR, CDR2 FQNEAQ (reference sequence). This CDR3 reads CASSLVQRNTEAFF. CDR3 nucleotides: TGTGCCAGCAGCTTAGTACAGAGGAACACTGAAGCTTTCTTT.

The DNA of the CDR3 is TGCGCCAGCAGCCAAGTTGGCAGGGGGAACTATGGCTACACCTTC. It codes for CASSQVGRGNYGYTF. The chain recombines TRBV4-3 with TRBJ1-2; 7 bases align to TRBD1. Germline lookup yields CDR1 LGHNA and CDR2 YSLEER. The CDR3 spans 15 residues. With 1 base clipped from V and 2 bases from J, the junction kept 4 bases outside the gene matches.

This chain links TRBV2 with TRBJ2-7; D may be TRBD1 or TRBD2 (5 bases each). The length of the CDR3 is 12 residues. Germline-derived CDR1 and CDR2 are SNHLY and FYNNEI. V lost 7 bases, J lost 3 bases, and 10 bases lay in between. The CDR3 DNA reads as TGTGCCAGCACAGGGAGTAACTACGAGCAGTACTTC. The encoded protein is CASTGSNYEQYF.

The chain links TRBV7-2 to TRBJ2-1, with 9 positions matching TRBD2. The CDR3 spans 16 residues. Germline CDR1 reads SGHTA; CDR2 reads FQGNSA. V dropped 5 bases and J dropped 0; count of bases not matched to a gene: 5. The CDR3 spells CASSQSGGSSYNEQFF. The CDR3 nucleotides read TGTGCCAGCAGCCAGAGCGGGGGGAGCTCCTACAATGAGCAGTTCTTC. Full variable domain (outside the CDR3, taken from reference TRBV7-2 and TRBJ2-1): GAGVSQSPSNKVTEKGKDVELRCDPISGHTALYWYRQSLGQGLEFLIYFQGNSAPDKSGLPSDRFSAERTGGSVSTLTIQRTQQEDSAVYLCASSQSGGSSYNEQFFGPGTRLTVL.

The chain links TRBV7-9 to TRBJ2-7, with D unclear. Germline V gene data show CDR1 as SEHNR and CDR2 as FQNEAQ (reference sequence). The CDR3 totals 12 residues. The germline V and J ends were trimmed by 6 bases and 2 bases, with 8 bases remaining between them. The CDR3 DNA reads as TGTGCCAGCAGTTACCAAACCTACGAGCAGTACTTC. Its protein is CASSYQTYEQYF.

The rearrangement uses TRBV15 and TRBJ2-5; D remains ambiguous. The CDR3 runs to 13 residues. V was cut by 5 bases and J by 2 bases, with 9 bases left in between. Germline CDR1 and CDR2: LNHNV and YYDKDF (reference sequence). In DNA form, the CDR3 reads TGTGCCACCAGCTCGGGTGGTCAAGAGACCCAGTACTTC. Its protein product is CATSSGGQETQYF.

This clone is a singleton in its sample. The CDR3 DNA sequence: TGTGCCAGCAGTGACTCGGACAGGGGGCTGTACGAGCAGTACTTC. This gives the protein CASSDSDRGLYEQYF. J is TRBJ2-7 and V is TRBV6-4, with TRBD1 identical over 11 bases. The CDR3 consists of 15 residues. Trimming removed 0 bases from V and 4 bases from J; junction bases left unmatched: 2. Per germline, CDR1 MRHNA and CDR2 SNTAGT.

The genes are TRBV19 and TRBJ2-7; 11 positions agree with TRBD1. CDR1 and CDR2 from the germline V gene are LNHDA and SQIVND (reference sequence). V shed 8 bases, J shed 11 bases, and the junction held 5 bases outside the gene matches. The CDR3 is 11 amino acids. CDR3 residues: CASGQGAVEYF. As DNA, the CDR3 is TGTGCCAGTGGACAGGGGGCTGTGGAGTACTTC.

This clone appeared a few times. The chain uses TRBV4-2 and TRBJ1-6; 11 bases align to TRBD1. Trimming took 0 bases from V and 10 from J; bases not matched to a gene: 2. The CDR3 length is 15 residues. In germline, CDR1 is LGHNA, CDR2 YNFKEQ. The CDR3 bases are TGTGCCAGCAGCCAAGATCGGACAGGGGGCTCACCCCTCCACTTT. Translation: CASSQDRTGGSPLHF.

V and J are TRBV6-6 and TRBJ2-7, with 8 bases lining up with TRBD1. The CDR3 runs 16 residues. The V gene's germline CDR1 is MNHNY and CDR2 SVGAGI (reference sequence). Trimming removed 6 bases from V and 3 bases from J; junction bases left unmatched: 13. This chain's CDR3 is CASRQQRQGSGYEQYF. The CDR3 DNA reads as TGTGCCAGCAGACAACAAAGACAGGGGTCGGGCTACGAGCAGTACTTC.

The chain is built from TRBV7-2 and TRBJ1-5; the D is unclear. Per germline, CDR1 SGHTA and CDR2 FQGNSA. V gave up 1 base and J gave up 1 base, with 14 bases separating them. This CDR3 spans 17 amino acids. The DNA of the CDR3 is TGTGCCAGCAGCTTAGAGGGTTTATGGCTCAGCAATCAGCCCCAGCATTTT. Translation: CASSLEGLWLSNQPQHF.

The chain recombines TRBV7-9 with TRBJ1-2; D gene ambiguous. The CDR3 totals 17 residues. V was clipped by 6 bases and J by 8 bases, with 28 bases between them. The germline CDR1 and CDR2 sequences are SEHNR and FQNEAQ (reference sequence). The CDR3 here is CASRPEFRRPLPRGYTF. DNA of the CDR3: TGTGCCAGCAGACCGGAGTTTAGGAGGCCCCTCCCTAGGGGCTACACCTTC.

This clone was picked up a small number of times. The chain links TRBV7-9 to TRBJ2-7; a weak D match, TRBD1 (5 bases). The CDR3 consists of 13 residues. V was shortened by 5 bases and J by 1 base, with 9 bases between the two germline ends. Germline CDR1 is SEHNR and CDR2 is FQNEAQ (reference sequence). The CDR3 nucleotides are TGTGCCAGCAGCCATGGACATTCCTACGAGCAGTACTTC. It specifies CASSHGHSYEQYF.

The chain is built from TRBV30 and TRBJ1-1, with D unresolved. In germline, CDR1 is GTSNPN, CDR2 SVGIG (reference sequence). The CDR3 contains 12 residues. The V gene lost 0 bases and the J gene lost 7 bases, with 9 bases spanning the gap. Here the CDR3 reads CAWSVVGLEAFF. The CDR3 bases are TGTGCCTGGAGTGTAGTAGGTCTTGAAGCTTTCTTT.

CDR3 in amino acids: CASSEAQGALYGYTF. The CDR3, as DNA: TGTGCCAGCAGTGAAGCGCAAGGGGCCCTATATGGCTACACCTTC. The rearrangement links TRBV6-1 to TRBJ1-2; weak D call: TRBD1 (5 bases). This CDR3 has 15 residues. Trimming removed 0 bases from V and 5 bases from J, with 13 bases in between. Germline V gene data show CDR1 as MNHNS and CDR2 as SASEGT.

The J gene is TRBJ1-1, the V gene TRBV7-9, with a possible D match to TRBD1 (5 bases). The ends were cut back, 4 bases at V and 7 bases at J, with 16 bases in the middle. In germline, CDR1 is SEHNR, CDR2 FQNEAQ (reference sequence). This CDR3 is 14 amino acids long. The CDR3 nucleotides are TGTGCCAGCAGCTACTCTTCGGGGACGGTTGAAGCTTTCTTT. Its protein is CASSYSSGTVEAFF.

The J gene is TRBJ1-2, the V gene TRBV14; 7 nucleotides align to TRBD1. Looked up from germline, CDR1 is SGHDN and CDR2 is FVKESK. The CDR3 length is 18 residues. With 2 bases clipped from V and 8 bases from J, the junction kept 20 bases outside the gene matches. CDR3 loop: CASSQRSYRQGPRRGYTF. CDR3 DNA sequence: TGTGCCAGCAGCCAAAGATCCTATCGACAGGGTCCCCGGAGGGGCTACACCTTC. Full variable domain (remainder filled in from reference TRBV14 and TRBJ1-2): EAGVTQFPSHSVIEKGQTVTLRCDPISGHDNLYWYRRVMGKEIKFLLHFVKESKQDESGMPNNRFLAERTGGTYSTLKVQPAELEDSGVYFCASSQRSYRQGPRRGYTFGSGTRLTVV.

This rearrangement joins TRBV7-2 to TRBJ2-7; D not resolved. CDR1 is SGHTA, CDR2 FQGNSA, per germline. The CDR3 spans 14 residues. The V gene lost 3 bases and the J gene lost 0 bases, with 9 bases spanning the gap. CDR3 sequence reads: CASSFYRDSYEQYF. The CDR3 DNA is TGTGCCAGCAGCTTTTATAGAGACTCCTACGAGCAGTACTTC.

The CDR3: CASSYSGRNNEQFF. The CDR3 coding sequence is TGTGCCAGCAGTTACTCTGGGCGGAACAATGAGCAGTTCTTC. This rearrangement joins TRBV6-5 to TRBJ2-1; D call uncertain. V was shortened by 0 bases and J by 5 bases, with 8 bases between the two germline ends. Germline lookup yields CDR1 MNHEY and CDR2 SVGAGI. This CDR3 contains 14 residues.

V gene TRBV28 combines with J gene TRBJ1-1; TRBD1 aligns across 7 bases. The germline V gene has CDR1 MDHEN and CDR2 SYDVKM. The trim removed 7 bases at V and 11 bases at J, leaving 13 bases unmatched. This CDR3 contains 13 residues. The chain's CDR3 is CASTYEGTVSAFF. The CDR3 DNA is TGTGCCAGCACCTACGAAGGGACAGTGAGTGCTTTCTTT.

This clone appeared once. Written as DNA, the CDR3 is TGTGCCAGCGCTGGAGGGACTAGCCCCATCTACGAGCAGTACTTC. As protein: CASAGGTSPIYEQYF. The rearrangement uses TRBV11-2 and TRBJ2-7; TRBD2 aligns across 9 bases. Germline CDR1 reads SGHAT; CDR2 reads FQNNGV. V shed 8 bases, J shed 3 bases, and the junction held 11 bases outside the gene matches. This CDR3 contains 15 residues. Filled out from reference TRBV11-2 and TRBJ2-7, the complete variable domain reads EAGVAQSPRYKIIEKRQSVAFWCNPISGHATLYWYQQILGQGPKLLIQFQNNGVVDDSQLPKDRFSAERLKGVDSTLKIQPAKLEDSAVYLCASAGGTSPIYEQYFGPGTRLTVT.

V usage is TRBV30 and J usage is TRBJ2-3; D may be TRBD2 (5 bases). Germline values: CDR1 GTSNPN, CDR2 SVGIG (reference sequence). CDR3 length: 15 residues. V lost 0 bases and J 4 bases, leaving 14 bases between the germline ends. The DNA of the CDR3 is TGTGCCTGGAGTGTAACTCGGGGTCGGGCAGATACGCAGTATTTT. It codes for CAWSVTRGRADTQYF.

The chain links TRBV30 to TRBJ1-3; D perhaps matches TRBD1 (5 bases). CDR3 length equals 13 residues. Looked up from germline, CDR1 is GTSNPN and CDR2 is SVGIG (reference sequence). V shed 1 base and J shed 4 bases, with 8 bases lying between them. The CDR3 DNA reads TGTGCCTGGAGTGAGGGGTACGGAAACACCATATATTTT. It translates to CAWSEGYGNTIYF.

Only one count was recorded for this clone. The J gene is TRBJ2-5, the V gene TRBV7-7; tentatively, D is TRBD1 (5 bases). The CDR3 is 15 residues long. Germline V gene lookup returns CDR1 SSHAT and CDR2 FNYEAQ (reference sequence). The V and J ends lost 1 base and 5 bases respectively, with 14 bases between them. CDR3 sequence reads: CASSLDRQGWETQYF. The CDR3 nucleotides are TGTGCCAGCAGCTTAGATCGCCAGGGCTGGGAGACCCAGTACTTC.